This T cell receptor beta chain emerged from a study of T cell responses to AZD1222 COVID-19 vaccine. This CDR3 is built from 13 residues. J was trimmed by 10 bases and V by 0 bases; bases with no gene match: 4. Germline V gene data show CDR1 as LGHDT and CDR2 as YNNKEL (reference sequence). Data came from immunoSEQ multiplex PCR; TCRdb stores just in-frame clones and leaves some out. The sample includes about 150,000 clones, roughly 90% of them seen just once. The source material was peripheral blood, sampled on day 0 of AZD1222 vaccination. The receptor was derived from an adult in good health. V is TRBV3-1 (or the pseudogene TRBV3-2) and J is TRBJ1-1; TRBD1 agrees at 8 bases. The CDR3 region has the DNA TGTGCCAGCAGCCAAGACCAGGGGGCGCGAGCTTTCTTT. Residues: CASSQDQGARAFF.